The next 32 T cell receptor beta chains were all read from a single sample in a study of T cells after yellow fever vaccination. TCRdb called the 5' RACE reads again in MiXCR, with one record for every CDR3 protein. The sample carries more than 450,000 distinct CDR3 sequences, around a fifth recorded once. Sequenced material: PBMCs, taken less than 25 days after the first yellow fever vaccination. These receptors originate from a man between 18 and 35 years old who received the YFV17D yellow fever vaccine.

The chain uses TRBV24-1 and TRBJ1-1; D is possibly TRBD1 (5 bases). V was trimmed by 7 bases and J by 5 bases, leaving 16 bases between them. This CDR3 is 14 amino acids long. CDR1 KGHDR and CDR2 SFDVKD come from the germline V gene. This chain's CDR3 is CATRAREGLTEAFF. The CDR3 DNA follows: TGTGCCACCAGGGCCCGGGAGGGGTTAACTGAAGCTTTCTTT.

In this sample, this clonotype turned up a few times. The chain's CDR3 is CASSEPGTLTYGYTF. The CDR3 DNA follows: TGTGCCAGCAGTGAACCCGGGACTCTTACCTATGGCTACACCTTC. V gene TRBV6-1 combines with J gene TRBJ1-2; D perhaps matches TRBD1 (5 bases). Trimming left V 2 bases short and J 4 bases short, with 14 bases between. The CDR3 contains 15 residues. Per germline, CDR1 MNHNS and CDR2 SASEGT.

This clonotype was detected a few times. The chain uses TRBV5-5 and TRBJ2-7, with D hard to call. Trimming took off 0 bases at V and 0 bases at J, with 7 bases between the two ends. Per the germline V gene, CDR1 is SGHKS and CDR2 is YYEKEE (reference sequence). The CDR3 is 14 residues long. The CDR3 reads CASSLEHRSYEQYF. The CDR3, as DNA: TGTGCCAGCAGCTTGGAACATCGCTCCTACGAGCAGTACTTC.

The genes are TRBV13 and TRBJ2-1; 7 bases agree with TRBD2. The CDR3 runs 15 residues. Per germline, CDR1 PRHDT and CDR2 FYEKMQ (reference sequence). The trim removed 5 bases at V and 5 bases at J, leaving 9 bases unmatched. CDR3 amino acids: CASSITSELNNEQFF. CDR3 DNA: TGTGCCAGCAGCATAACTAGCGAGTTAAACAATGAGCAGTTCTTC.

This clonotype has at least ten counts. The genes are TRBV6-4 and TRBJ2-1, with D unclear. Deletions cut 2 bases from V and 2 bases from J, with 10 bases between. Per germline, CDR1 MRHNA and CDR2 SNTAGT. CDR3 length: 15 residues. The DNA for the CDR3 is TGTGCCAGCAGTGACGGCACGGACCCCTACAATGAGCAGTTCTTC. This sequence encodes CASSDGTDPYNEQFF.

The chain combines TRBV6-5 with TRBJ2-2; either TRBD1 or TRBD2 may fit D (5 bases each). CDR1 and CDR2 (germline): MNHEY, SVGAGI. There are 15 residues in the CDR3. V was shortened by 2 bases and J by 4 bases, with 11 bases between the two germline ends. The CDR3 region is CASSYGGMATGELFF. CDR3 nucleotides: TGTGCCAGCAGTTACGGGGGTATGGCCACCGGGGAGCTGTTTTTT.

This clonotype was seen a handful of times. This rearrangement joins TRBV27 to TRBJ2-1; D remains ambiguous. The CDR3 runs to 14 residues. Germline values: CDR1 MNHEY, CDR2 SMNVEV (reference sequence). V was shortened by 10 bases and J by 7 bases, with 20 bases between the two germline ends. Written as DNA, the CDR3 is TGTGCCACCTCAGTTTCTGTGTGGTCGAATGAGCAGTTCTTC. It is translated as CATSVSVWSNEQFF.

The chain employs TRBV20-1 and TRBJ1-3; D unresolved. This CDR3 spans 13 amino acids. Germline V gene sequence: CDR1 DFQATT, CDR2 SNEGSKA (reference sequence). Deletions cut 0 bases from V and 5 bases from J, with 8 bases between. CDR3: CSARDFRRNTIYF. CDR3 in DNA: TGCAGTGCTAGAGATTTCCGGAGAAACACCATATATTTT.

This clonotype came up a few times. The genes are TRBV7-2 and TRBJ2-1, with 10 bases lining up with TRBD2. Trimming cost V 8 bases and J 0 bases; bases outside gene matches: 7. The CDR3 is 16 residues long. Germline V CDR1 and CDR2: SGHTA, FQGNSA. CDR3 DNA sequence: TGTGCCAGCCTCCGGTCTAGCGGGAGCTCCTACAATGAGCAGTTCTTC. Its protein is CASLRSSGSSYNEQFF.

This clonotype was seen more than once but under ten times. The rearrangement links TRBV3-1 to TRBJ2-1, with a weak D call TRBD1 (6 bases). Germline V lookup: CDR1 LGHDT, CDR2 YNNKEL (reference sequence). V lost 0 bases, J lost 7 bases, and 7 bases lay in between. The CDR3 loop spans 13 amino acids. CDR3 in amino acids: CASSQERGNEQFF. DNA for the CDR3: TGTGCCAGCAGCCAAGAGAGGGGGAATGAGCAGTTCTTC.

This clonotype was recorded many times. The chain combines TRBV3-1 with TRBJ1-3, with D possibly TRBD1 on 5 matching bases. V shed 2 bases and J shed 4 bases, with 15 bases lying between them. The CDR3 has 16 amino acids. Germline CDR1 LGHDT, CDR2 YNNKEL (reference sequence). In DNA form, the CDR3 reads TGTGCCAGCAGCCAAACTTCGGGGCTGTCCGGAAACACCATATATTTT. This translates into CASSQTSGLSGNTIYF.

The chain has TRBV2 and TRBJ1-2, with D perhaps TRBD1 (6 bases). V was clipped by 2 bases and J by 6 bases, with 13 bases between them. CDR1 SNHLY and CDR2 FYNNEI come from the germline V gene. CDR3 length: 14 residues. The CDR3 is CASSENDRINGYTF. CDR3 DNA sequence: TGTGCCAGCAGTGAAAATGACAGGATAAATGGCTACACCTTC.

The chain combines TRBV4-2 with TRBJ2-5; no firm D call. CDR1 and CDR2 from the germline V gene are LGHNA and YNFKEQ. Trimming took 0 bases from V and 0 from J, leaving 5 bases between them. This CDR3 has 14 residues. This chain's CDR3 is CASSQEKHQETQYF. The DNA for the CDR3 is TGTGCCAGCAGCCAAGAAAAGCACCAAGAGACCCAGTACTTC.

There are many counts of this clonotype. The chain couples TRBV4-2 to TRBJ2-1; the match to TRBD2 covers 11 bases. V shed 4 bases, J shed 4 bases, and the junction held 6 bases outside the gene matches. CDR3 length: 16 amino acids. CDR1 and CDR2 (germline): LGHNA, YNFKEQ. CDR3 in amino acids: CASSLETSGEYNEQFF. CDR3 in DNA: TGTGCCAGCAGCCTTGAGACTAGCGGGGAATACAATGAGCAGTTCTTC.

The rearrangement uses TRBV5-1 and TRBJ2-1; TRBD2 is a possible D gene (7 bases). The CDR3 sequence is 16 residues long. Trimming took off 4 bases at V and 6 bases at J, with 20 bases between the two ends. Germline V lookup: CDR1 SGHRS, CDR2 YFSETQ. The CDR3 reads CASSHFKAGASNEQFF. The CDR3 DNA is TGCGCCAGCAGCCACTTTAAGGCGGGGGCGAGCAATGAGCAGTTCTTC.

This sequence joins TRBV4-3 and TRBJ2-1; no clear D. Germline CDR1 is LGHNA and CDR2 is YSLEER. The CDR3 covers 15 residues. Trimming removed 1 base at V and 2 bases at J, with 9 bases between. The CDR3 DNA is TGCGCCAGCAGCCAAGCATCAGGCACCTACAATGAGCAGTTCTTC. Translating gives CASSQASGTYNEQFF.

This chain connects TRBV7-6 to TRBJ1-2; D perhaps matches TRBD1 (5 bases). Germline V lookup: CDR1 SGHVS, CDR2 FNYEAQ. The CDR3 runs to 13 residues. Trimming shortened V by 5 bases and J by 5 bases, and 12 bases separated the two germline ends. DNA for the CDR3: TGTGCCAGCAGCCCGGGGGGGACGTATGGCTACACCTTC. Encoded protein: CASSPGGTYGYTF.

This clonotype appeared a few times. J is TRBJ2-1 and V is TRBV12-3 or TRBV12-4; D is ambiguous. The CDR3 is made up of 11 amino acids. V was shortened by 6 bases and J by 9 bases, with 9 bases between the two germline ends. CDR3 coding DNA: TGTGCCAGCAGCAGTACTGGTGAGCAGTTCTTC. Residues: CASSSTGEQFF.

CDR3 DNA sequence: TGTGCCAGCAGCTTGGTCCTAAAATCCCCGTATTTT. Residues: CASSLVLKSPYF. V and J are TRBV5-6 and TRBJ2-3; D uncertain. V was clipped by 0 bases and J by 14 bases, with 13 bases between them. The CDR3 runs to 12 residues. Germline CDR1 is SGHDT and CDR2 is YYEEEE.

V and J are TRBV7-3 and TRBJ2-3, with D hard to call. In germline, CDR1 is SGHTA, CDR2 FQGTGA. There are 15 residues in the CDR3. Trimming took 5 bases from V and 5 from J, leaving 17 bases between them. The CDR3 coding sequence is TGTGCCAGCAGCCCTGAGGCCCGTGCTATAGATACGCAGTATTTT. As protein: CASSPEARAIDTQYF. The variable domain in full, completed from reference TRBV7-3 and TRBJ2-3, reads GAGVSQTPSNKVTEKGKYVELRCDPISGHTALYWYRQSLGQGPEFLIYFQGTGAADDSGLPNDRFFAVRPEGSVSTLKIQRTERGDSAVYLCASSPEARAIDTQYFGPGTRLTVL.

The rearrangement uses TRBV9 and TRBJ2-5, with TRBD2 as a possible D gene (5 bases). CDR3 length: 14 amino acids. Trimming removed 0 bases at V and 5 bases at J, with 11 bases between. Germline V gives CDR1 SGDLS, CDR2 YYNGEE. CDR3 sequence: CASSVEGAFETQYF. In DNA, the CDR3 is TGTGCCAGCAGCGTAGAGGGAGCGTTTGAGACCCAGTACTTC.

The rearrangement uses TRBV5-4 and TRBJ2-3; TRBD1 or TRBD2 may be the D gene (6 bases each). The length of the CDR3 is 20 residues. Trimming cost V 1 base and J 0 bases, with 24 bases left between them. Germline assignment: CDR1 SGHNT and CDR2 YYREEE (reference sequence). CDR3 residues: CASSLTRGLTELTSTDTQYF. As DNA, the CDR3 is TGTGCCAGCAGCTTGACCAGGGGACTCACGGAACTTACTAGCACAGATACGCAGTATTTT.

This chain links TRBV7-2 with TRBJ1-6; 7 bases are a match to TRBD1. Germline V gene sequence: CDR1 SGHTA, CDR2 FQGNSA. V shed 4 bases and J 10 bases; nucleotides not matched to a gene: 10. This CDR3 region has 15 residues. The CDR3: CASSSTGRGTSPLHF. CDR3 bases: TGTGCCAGCAGCTCGACAGGGCGAGGGACGTCACCCCTCCACTTT.

This clonotype was seen a handful of times. The V gene is TRBV4-2, the J gene TRBJ1-1; maybe TRBD1 (6 bases). V shed 4 bases and J shed 6 bases, with 15 bases lying between them. The CDR3 covers 14 residues. Germline V gives CDR1 LGHNA, CDR2 YNFKEQ. For the CDR3, the DNA is TGTGCCAGCAGCCGTAATTCAGGGGTCCCTGAAGCTTTCTTT. Residues: CASSRNSGVPEAFF.

This clonotype was counted a few times. J is TRBJ1-3 and V is TRBV7-9; possibly TRBD1 for D (5 bases). V gave up 5 bases and J gave up 2 bases, with 13 bases separating them. CDR3 length equals 15 residues. Per germline, CDR1 SEHNR and CDR2 FQNEAQ (reference sequence). This chain's CDR3 is CASSVSGSAGNTIYF. CDR3 coding DNA: TGTGCCAGCAGCGTATCAGGGAGTGCTGGAAACACCATATATTTT.

This clonotype turned up a few times. The chain links TRBV27 to TRBJ1-2; D gene unclear. With 0 bases removed from V and 8 bases from J, the gap between germline ends came to 10 bases. The CDR3 covers 13 residues. The V gene's germline CDR1 is MNHEY and CDR2 SMNVEV (reference sequence). CDR3 protein: CASSLSGTLGYTF. Here the CDR3 DNA reads TGTGCCAGCAGTTTATCCGGAACGCTCGGCTACACCTTC.

This chain joins TRBV12-3 or TRBV12-4 and TRBJ2-2, with D possibly TRBD2 on 5 matching bases. The CDR3 has 16 amino acids. Trimming shortened V by 2 bases and J by 4 bases, and 14 bases separated the two germline ends. This CDR3 is CASSLSRGFSTGELFF. The CDR3 coding sequence is TGTGCCAGCAGTTTAAGTCGAGGGTTTAGCACCGGGGAGCTGTTTTTT.

Comments on this clonotype: Relative to the germline gene, one junction end is altered; a read error may explain this. The chain combines TRBV7-7 with TRBJ2-2, with 8 bases that match TRBD2. Looked up from germline, CDR1 is SSHAT and CDR2 is FNYEAQ (reference sequence). The CDR3 consists of 16 residues. The CDR3 sequence is CASSPTQSGGTGELFF. CDR3 in DNA: TGTGCTAGCAGCCCAACTCAAAGCGGGGGCACCGGGGAGCTGTTTTTT.

This clonotype was seen a handful of times. J is TRBJ2-4 and V is TRBV20-1; maybe TRBD1 (5 bases). The CDR3 is 15 amino acids. V lost 1 base and J 1 base, leaving 11 bases between the germline ends. CDR1 DFQATT and CDR2 SNEGSKA come from the germline V gene (reference sequence). The CDR3 is CSARGGLKAKNIQYF. The CDR3 region has the DNA TGCAGTGCTAGAGGGGGCTTGAAGGCCAAAAACATTCAGTACTTC.

V usage is TRBV4-1 and J usage is TRBJ1-1; tentative D call: TRBD1 (6 bases). This CDR3 contains 16 residues. The germline V gene encodes CDR1 MGHRA and CDR2 YSYEKL. V lost 1 base to trimming and J lost 1 base, with 13 bases between them. The CDR3, as DNA: TGCGCCAGCAGCCAAGGCCCAGGACAGAAGAACACTGAAGCTTTCTTT. It encodes CASSQGPGQKNTEAFF.

This chain uses TRBV20-1 with TRBJ1-1; D gene ambiguous. Trimming stripped 3 bases from V and 5 bases from J, with 13 bases between. The CDR3 runs to 13 residues. From germline, CDR1 is DFQATT and CDR2 SNEGSKA (reference sequence). The CDR3 here is CSARFLGMTEAFF. In nucleotides, the CDR3 is TGCAGTGCTAGGTTTCTGGGAATGACTGAAGCTTTCTTT.

This clonotype was recorded a few times. This chain uses TRBV7-9 with TRBJ1-5; no firm D call. Trimming took off 6 bases at V and 1 base at J, with 10 bases between the two ends. Germline V gene sequence: CDR1 SEHNR, CDR2 FQNEAQ (reference sequence). The CDR3 length is 14 residues. The CDR3 here is CASRPDGSNQPQHF. The CDR3 DNA reads as TGTGCCAGCAGACCGGACGGGAGCAATCAGCCCCAGCATTTT.